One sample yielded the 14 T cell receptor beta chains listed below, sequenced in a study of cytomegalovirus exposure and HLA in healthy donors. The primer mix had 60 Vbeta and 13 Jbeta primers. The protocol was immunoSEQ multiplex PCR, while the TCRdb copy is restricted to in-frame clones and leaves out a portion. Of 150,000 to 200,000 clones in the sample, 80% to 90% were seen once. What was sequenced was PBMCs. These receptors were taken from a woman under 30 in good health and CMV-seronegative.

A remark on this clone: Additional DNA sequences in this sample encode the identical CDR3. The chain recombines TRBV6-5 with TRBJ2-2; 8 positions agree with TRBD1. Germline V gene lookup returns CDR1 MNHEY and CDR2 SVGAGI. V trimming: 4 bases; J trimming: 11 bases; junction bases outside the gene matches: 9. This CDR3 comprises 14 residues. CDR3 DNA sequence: TGTGCCAGCAGTTCTCGGACAGGGATCGGAGAGCTGTTTTTT. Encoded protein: CASSSRTGIGELFF.

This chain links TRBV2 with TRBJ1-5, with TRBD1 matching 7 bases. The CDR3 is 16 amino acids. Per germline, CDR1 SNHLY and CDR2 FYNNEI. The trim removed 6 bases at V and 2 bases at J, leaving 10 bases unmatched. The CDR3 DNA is TGTGCCAGCAGCGGAATAGACAGGGAGGGCAATCAGCCCCAGCATTTT. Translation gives CASSGIDREGNQPQHF.

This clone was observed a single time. For the CDR3, the DNA is TGTGCCAGCAGTTTATCTGGCAGCAATGAGCAGTTCTTC. This sequence encodes CASSLSGSNEQFF. This chain connects TRBV28 to TRBJ2-1; D gene ambiguous. Germline-derived CDR1 and CDR2 are MDHEN and SYDVKM. Deletions cut 1 base from V and 6 bases from J, with 7 bases between. This CDR3 contains 13 residues.

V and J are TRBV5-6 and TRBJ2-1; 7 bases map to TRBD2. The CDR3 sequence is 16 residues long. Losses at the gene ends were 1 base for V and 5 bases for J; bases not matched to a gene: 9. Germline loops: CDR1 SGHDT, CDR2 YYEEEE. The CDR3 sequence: CASSLLSAGIDNEQFF. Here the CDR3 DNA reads TGTGCCAGCAGCTTGTTATCAGCGGGAATCGACAATGAGCAGTTCTTC.

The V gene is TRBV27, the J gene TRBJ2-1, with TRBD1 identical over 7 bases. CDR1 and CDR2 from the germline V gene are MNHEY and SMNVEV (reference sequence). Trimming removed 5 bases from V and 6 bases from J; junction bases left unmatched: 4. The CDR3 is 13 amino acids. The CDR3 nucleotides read TGTGCCAGCAGTCCCAACAGGGGCAATGAGCAGTTCTTC. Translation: CASSPNRGNEQFF.

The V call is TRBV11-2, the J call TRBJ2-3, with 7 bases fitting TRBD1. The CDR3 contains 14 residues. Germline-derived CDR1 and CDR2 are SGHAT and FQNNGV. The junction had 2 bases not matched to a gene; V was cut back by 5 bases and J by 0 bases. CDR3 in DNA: TGTGCCAGCAGCCTACAGGGGAGCACAGATACGCAGTATTTT. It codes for CASSLQGSTDTQYF.

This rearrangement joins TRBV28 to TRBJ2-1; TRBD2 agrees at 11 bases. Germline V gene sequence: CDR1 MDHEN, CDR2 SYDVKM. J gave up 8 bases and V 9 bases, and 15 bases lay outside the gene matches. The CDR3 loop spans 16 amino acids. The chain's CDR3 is CASPGLADSGRDEQFF. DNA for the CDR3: TGTGCCAGTCCGGGACTAGCGGACTCGGGTCGGGATGAGCAGTTCTTC.

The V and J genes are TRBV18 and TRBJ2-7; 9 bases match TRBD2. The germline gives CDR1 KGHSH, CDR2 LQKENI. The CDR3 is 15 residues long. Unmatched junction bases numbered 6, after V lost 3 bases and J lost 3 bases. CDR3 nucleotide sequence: TGTGCCAGCTCACCTTCGGCGGGGGGGAACTACGAGCAGTACTTC. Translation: CASSPSAGGNYEQYF.

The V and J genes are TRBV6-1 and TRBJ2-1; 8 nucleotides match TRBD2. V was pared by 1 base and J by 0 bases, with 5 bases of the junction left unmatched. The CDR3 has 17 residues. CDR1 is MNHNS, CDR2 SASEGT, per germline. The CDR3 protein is CASSEGSGVYSYNEQFF. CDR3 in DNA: TGTGCCAGCAGTGAAGGTAGCGGGGTCTACTCCTACAATGAGCAGTTCTTC.

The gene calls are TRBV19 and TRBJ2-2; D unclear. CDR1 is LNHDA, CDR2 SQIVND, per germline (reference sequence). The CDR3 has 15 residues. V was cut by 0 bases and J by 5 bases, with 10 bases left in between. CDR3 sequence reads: CASSIEATPTGELFF. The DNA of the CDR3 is TGTGCCAGTAGTATAGAGGCGACACCTACCGGGGAGCTGTTTTTT.

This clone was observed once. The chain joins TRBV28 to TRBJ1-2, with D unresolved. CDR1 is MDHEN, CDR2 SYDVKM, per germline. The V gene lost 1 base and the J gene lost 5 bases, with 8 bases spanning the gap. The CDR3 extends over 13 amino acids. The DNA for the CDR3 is TGTGCCAGCAGTTTATTGAGTATTTATGGCTACACCTTC. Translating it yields CASSLLSIYGYTF.

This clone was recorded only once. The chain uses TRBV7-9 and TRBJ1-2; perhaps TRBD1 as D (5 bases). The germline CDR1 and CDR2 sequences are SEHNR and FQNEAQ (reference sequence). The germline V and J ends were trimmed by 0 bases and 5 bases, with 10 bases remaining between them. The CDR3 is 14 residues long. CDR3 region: CASSLAGARYGYTF. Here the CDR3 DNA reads TGTGCCAGCAGCTTAGCAGGGGCTCGGTATGGCTACACCTTC.

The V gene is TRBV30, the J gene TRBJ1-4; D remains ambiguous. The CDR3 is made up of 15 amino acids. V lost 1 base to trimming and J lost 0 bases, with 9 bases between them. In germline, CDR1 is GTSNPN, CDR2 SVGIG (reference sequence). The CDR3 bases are TGTGCCTGGAGTGGAGACATATCAACTAATGAAAAACTGTTTTTT. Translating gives CAWSGDISTNEKLFF.

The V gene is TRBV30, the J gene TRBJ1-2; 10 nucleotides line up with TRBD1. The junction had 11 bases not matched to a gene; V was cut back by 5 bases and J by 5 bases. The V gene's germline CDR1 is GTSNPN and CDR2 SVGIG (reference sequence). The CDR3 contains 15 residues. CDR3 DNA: TGTGCCTGGGGGCACAGACCGGGACAGGGGTATGGCTACACCTTC. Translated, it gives CAWGHRPGQGYGYTF.